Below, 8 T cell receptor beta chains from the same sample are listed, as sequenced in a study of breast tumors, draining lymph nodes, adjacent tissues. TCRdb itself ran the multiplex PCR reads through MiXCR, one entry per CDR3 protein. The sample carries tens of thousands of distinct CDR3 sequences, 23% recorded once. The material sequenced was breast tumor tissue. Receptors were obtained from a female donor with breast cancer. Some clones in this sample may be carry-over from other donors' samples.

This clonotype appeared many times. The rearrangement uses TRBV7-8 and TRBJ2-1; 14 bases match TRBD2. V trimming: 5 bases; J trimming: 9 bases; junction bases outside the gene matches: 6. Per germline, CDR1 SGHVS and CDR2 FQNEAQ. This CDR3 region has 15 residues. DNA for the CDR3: TGTGCCAGCAGCGAGGGACTAGCGGGGGAATTTGAGCAGTTCTTC. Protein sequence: CASSEGLAGEFEQFF. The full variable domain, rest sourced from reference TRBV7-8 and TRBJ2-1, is GAGVSQSPRYKVAKRGQDVALRCDPISGHVSLFWYQQALGQGPEFLTYFQNEAQLDKSGLPSDRFFAERPEGSVSTLKIQRTQQEDSAVYLCASSEGLAGEFEQFFGPGTRLTVL.

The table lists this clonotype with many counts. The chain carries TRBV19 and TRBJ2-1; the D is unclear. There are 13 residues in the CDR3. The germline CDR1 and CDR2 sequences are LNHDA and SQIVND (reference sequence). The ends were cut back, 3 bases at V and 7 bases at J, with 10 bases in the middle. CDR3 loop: CASSMGSFNEQFF. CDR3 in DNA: TGTGCCAGTAGTATGGGTAGTTTTAATGAGCAGTTCTTC.

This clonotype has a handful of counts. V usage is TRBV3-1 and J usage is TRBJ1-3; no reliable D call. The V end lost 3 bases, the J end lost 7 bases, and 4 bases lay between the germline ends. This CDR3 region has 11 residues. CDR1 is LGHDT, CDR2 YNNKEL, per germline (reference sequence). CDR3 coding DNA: TGTGCCAGCAGCCAGAGGAACACCATATATTTT. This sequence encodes CASSQRNTIYF.

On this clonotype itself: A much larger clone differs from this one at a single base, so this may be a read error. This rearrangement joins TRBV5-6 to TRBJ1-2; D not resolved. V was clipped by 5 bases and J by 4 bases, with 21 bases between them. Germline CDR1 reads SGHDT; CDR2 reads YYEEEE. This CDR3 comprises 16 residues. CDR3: CASRQEAGSSRYGYTF. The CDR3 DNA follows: TGTGCCAGCAGACAAGAGGCGGGATCCTCCCGCTATGGCTACACCTTC.

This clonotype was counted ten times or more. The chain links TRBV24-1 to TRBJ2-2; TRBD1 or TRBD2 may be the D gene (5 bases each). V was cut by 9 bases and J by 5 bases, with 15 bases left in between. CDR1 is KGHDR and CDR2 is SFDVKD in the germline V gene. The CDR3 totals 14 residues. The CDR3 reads CATSSTGRTGELFF. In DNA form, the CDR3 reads TGTGCCACCTCGTCTACGGGGCGGACCGGGGAGCTGTTTTTT.

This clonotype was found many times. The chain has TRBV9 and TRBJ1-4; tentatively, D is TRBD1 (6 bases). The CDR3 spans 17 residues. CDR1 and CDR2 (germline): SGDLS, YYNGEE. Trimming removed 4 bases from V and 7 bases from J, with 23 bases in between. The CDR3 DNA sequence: TGTGCCAGCAGCCGGCGGGGGCGCAGTGGCGAAGGTGAAAAACTGTTTTTT. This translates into CASSRRGRSGEGEKLFF.

CDR3 sequence (DNA): TGTGCCAGCAGTGAATCGGGGAGCTCCTACGAGCAGTACTTC. It specifies CASSESGSSYEQYF. This chain links TRBV25-1 with TRBJ2-7, with a possible D match to TRBD2 (5 bases). The CDR3 totals 14 residues. CDR1 MGHDK and CDR2 SYGVNS come from the germline V gene. V shed 1 base and J shed 0 bases, with 7 bases lying between them.

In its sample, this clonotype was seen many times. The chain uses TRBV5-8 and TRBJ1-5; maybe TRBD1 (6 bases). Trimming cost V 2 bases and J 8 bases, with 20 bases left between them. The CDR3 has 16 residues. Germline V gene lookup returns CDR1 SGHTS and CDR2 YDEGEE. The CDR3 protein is CASSFGGGLDVKPQHF. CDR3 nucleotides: TGTGCCAGCAGCTTCGGTGGGGGGCTGGATGTAAAGCCCCAGCATTTT. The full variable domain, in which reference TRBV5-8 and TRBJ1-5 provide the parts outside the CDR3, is EAGVTQSPTHLIKTRGQQATLRCSPISGHTSVYWYQQALGLGLQFLLWYDEGEERNRGNFPPRFSGRQFPNYSSELNVNALELEDSALYLCASSFGGGLDVKPQHFGDGTRLSIL.